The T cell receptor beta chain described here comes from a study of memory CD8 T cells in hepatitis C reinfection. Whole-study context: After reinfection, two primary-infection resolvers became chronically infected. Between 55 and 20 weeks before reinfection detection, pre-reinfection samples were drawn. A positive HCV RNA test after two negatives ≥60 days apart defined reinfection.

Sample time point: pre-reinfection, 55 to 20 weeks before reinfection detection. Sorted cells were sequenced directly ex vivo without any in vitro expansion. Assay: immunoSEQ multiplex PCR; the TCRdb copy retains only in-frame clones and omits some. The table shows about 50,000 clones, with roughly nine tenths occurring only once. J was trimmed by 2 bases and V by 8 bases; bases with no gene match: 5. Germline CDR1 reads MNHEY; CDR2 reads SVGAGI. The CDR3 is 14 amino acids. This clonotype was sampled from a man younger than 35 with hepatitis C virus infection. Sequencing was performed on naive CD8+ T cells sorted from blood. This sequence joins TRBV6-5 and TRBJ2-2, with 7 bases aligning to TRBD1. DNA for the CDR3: TGTGCCAGCTCAGACAGGGTCAACACCGGGGAGCTGTTTTTT. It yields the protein CASSDRVNTGELFF.